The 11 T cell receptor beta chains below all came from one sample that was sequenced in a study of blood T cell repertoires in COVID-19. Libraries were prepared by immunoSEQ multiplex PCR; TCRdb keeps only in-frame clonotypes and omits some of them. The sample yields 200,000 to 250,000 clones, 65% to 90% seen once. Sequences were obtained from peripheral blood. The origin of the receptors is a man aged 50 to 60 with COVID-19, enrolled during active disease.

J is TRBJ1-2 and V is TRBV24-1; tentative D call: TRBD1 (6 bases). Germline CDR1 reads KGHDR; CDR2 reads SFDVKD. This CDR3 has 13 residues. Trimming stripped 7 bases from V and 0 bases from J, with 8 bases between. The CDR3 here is CATSRQANYGYTF. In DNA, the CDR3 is TGTGCCACCAGCCGACAGGCTAACTATGGCTACACCTTC.

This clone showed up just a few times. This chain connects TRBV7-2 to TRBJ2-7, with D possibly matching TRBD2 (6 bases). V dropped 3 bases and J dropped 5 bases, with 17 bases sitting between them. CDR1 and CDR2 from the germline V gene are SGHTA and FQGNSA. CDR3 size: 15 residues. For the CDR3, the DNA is TGTGCCAGCAGCTTTGATCCCGGGGGTTGGAACGAGCAGTACTTC. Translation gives CASSFDPGGWNEQYF.

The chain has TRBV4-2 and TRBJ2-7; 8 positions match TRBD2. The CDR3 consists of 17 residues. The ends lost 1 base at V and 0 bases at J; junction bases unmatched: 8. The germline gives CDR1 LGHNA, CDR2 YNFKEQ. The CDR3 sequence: CASSQAGGRSVSYEQYF. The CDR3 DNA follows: TGTGCCAGCAGCCAAGCGGGGGGGCGGTCCGTCTCCTACGAGCAGTACTTC.

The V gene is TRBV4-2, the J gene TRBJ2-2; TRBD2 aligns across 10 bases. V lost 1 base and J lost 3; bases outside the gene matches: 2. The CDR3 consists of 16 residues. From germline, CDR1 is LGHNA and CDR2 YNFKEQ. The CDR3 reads CASSQATSGYTGELFF. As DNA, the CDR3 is TGTGCCAGCAGCCAAGCGACTAGCGGGTACACCGGGGAGCTGTTTTTT.

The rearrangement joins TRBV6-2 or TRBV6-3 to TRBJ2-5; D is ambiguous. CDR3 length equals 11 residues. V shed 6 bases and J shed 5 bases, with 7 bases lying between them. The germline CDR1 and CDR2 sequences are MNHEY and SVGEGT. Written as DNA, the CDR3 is TGTGCCAGCAGCACCCGGGAGACCCAGTACTTC. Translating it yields CASSTRETQYF.

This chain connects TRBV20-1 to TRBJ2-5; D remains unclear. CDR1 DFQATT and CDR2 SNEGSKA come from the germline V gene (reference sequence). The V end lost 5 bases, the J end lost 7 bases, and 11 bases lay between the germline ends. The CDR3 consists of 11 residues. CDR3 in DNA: TGCAGTGCTCCCCCTTCCGGGACCCAGTACTTC. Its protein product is CSAPPSGTQYF.

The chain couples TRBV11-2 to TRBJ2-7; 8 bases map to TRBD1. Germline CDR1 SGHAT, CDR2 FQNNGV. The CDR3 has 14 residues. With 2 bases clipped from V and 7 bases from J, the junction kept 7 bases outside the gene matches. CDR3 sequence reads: CASSLFQGANEQYF. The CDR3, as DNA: TGTGCCAGCAGCTTATTTCAGGGGGCAAATGAGCAGTACTTC.

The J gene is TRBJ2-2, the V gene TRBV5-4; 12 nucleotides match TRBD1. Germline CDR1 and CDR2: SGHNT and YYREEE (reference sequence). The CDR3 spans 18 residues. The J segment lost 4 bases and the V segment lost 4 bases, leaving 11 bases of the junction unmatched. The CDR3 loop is CASSPGVGTGGATGELFF. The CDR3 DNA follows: TGTGCCAGCAGCCCGGGGGTAGGGACAGGGGGCGCCACCGGGGAGCTGTTTTTT.

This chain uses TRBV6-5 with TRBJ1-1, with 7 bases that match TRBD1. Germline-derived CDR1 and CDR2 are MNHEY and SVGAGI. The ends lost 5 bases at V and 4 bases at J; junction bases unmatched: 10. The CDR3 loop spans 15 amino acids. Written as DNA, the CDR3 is TGTGCCAGCAGTCCGAGACAGGGATCAGGCACTGAAGCTTTCTTT. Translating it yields CASSPRQGSGTEAFF.

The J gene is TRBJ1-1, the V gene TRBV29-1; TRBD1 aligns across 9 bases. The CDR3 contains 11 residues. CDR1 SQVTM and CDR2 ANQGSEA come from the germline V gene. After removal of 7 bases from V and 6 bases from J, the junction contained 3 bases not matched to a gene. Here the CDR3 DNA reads TGCAGCGGGGGGACAGGGCCTGAAGCTTTCTTT. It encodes CSGGTGPEAFF.

CDR3 region: CASSPTGINGYTF. CDR3 DNA sequence: TGTGCCAGCAGCCCGACAGGGATCAATGGCTACACCTTC. V usage is TRBV7-2 and J usage is TRBJ1-2, with 7 nucleotides matching TRBD1. Germline values: CDR1 SGHTA, CDR2 FQGNSA. The CDR3 loop spans 13 amino acids. The ends lost 5 bases at V and 6 bases at J; junction bases unmatched: 6.